These 18 T cell receptor beta chains came from one sample sequenced in a study of tumor and adjacent non-tumor tissue in lung cancer (dated by TCRdb to the late 2010s). Receptor amplification or capture employed multiplex PCR. Sequencing was carried out with an Illumina HiSeq 2500. Following protocols modified from ARM-PCR, the researchers constructed TCRbeta libraries through three rounds of nested PCR with primers (Table S4). TCRdb reprocessing: public reads trimmed at Q25 with fastp, clones called with MiXCR, in-frame beta chains kept. Identical CDR3 protein sequences are pooled into one entry, listed with their most common genes and DNA. For this sample the table gives some 71,000 distinct CDR3 sequences, of which 72% were detected only once. The top ten hold around 9.6% of the sample. RNA was isolated from bulk, unsorted tissue, and RNA quality was assessed with a NanoDrop ND-1000 and an Agilent 2100.

Sequencing was carried out using lung tumor tissue. Every receptor here comes from a woman aged 40-49 years with non-small cell lung cancer.

A note on this clonotype: The CDR3 ends on some other residue instead of the conserved phenylalanine or tryptophan, so this is likely a read error. This chain uses TRBV10-2 with TRBJ2-7; possible D gene TRBD2, 5 bases. The length of the CDR3 is 15 residues. Germline V CDR1 and CDR2: WSHSY, SAAADI. V lost 4 bases, J lost 1 base, and 14 bases lay in between. The CDR3 DNA sequence: TGCGCCAGCAGTGTATCTGGCGGGCCTTCCTACGAGCAGTACCTC. Protein sequence: CASSVSGGPSYEQYL.

With respect to this clonotype: A junction boundary mismatches the germline segment, possibly from a read error. The chain uses TRBV10-1 and TRBJ2-2; D is perhaps TRBD2 (6 bases). The CDR3 consists of 16 residues. Germline V gene data show CDR1 as WNHNN and CDR2 as SYGVQD (reference sequence). The CDR3 region has the DNA TGCGCCACCAGTGATTCTAGTGGGACTCACCCCGGGGAGCTGTTTTTT. Amino acid sequence: CATSDSSGTHPGELFF.

The genes are TRBV11-2 and TRBJ1-1; unclear D gene. Trimming took off 5 bases at V and 12 bases at J, with 19 bases between the two ends. Germline V CDR1 and CDR2: SGHAT, FQNNGV. The CDR3 runs 13 residues. CDR3 protein: CASSPVGGTGTFF. The CDR3 region has the DNA TGTGCCAGCAGCCCTGTGGGCGGCACTGGAACTTTCTTT.

The rearrangement links TRBV11-3 to TRBJ2-7, with D possibly TRBD2 on 6 matching bases. Germline values: CDR1 SGHNT, CDR2 YENEEA. The length of the CDR3 is 14 residues. V lost 8 bases and J lost 1, with 15 bases in between. Here the CDR3 DNA reads TGTGCCAGCGGCTACCTAGGAGGGTCCTACGAGCAGTACTTC. Amino acids: CASGYLGGSYEQYF.

About this clonotype: One base away lies a much larger clone, so this may be a sequencing read error. This chain joins TRBV4-1 and TRBJ2-5, with D perhaps TRBD1 or TRBD2 (6 bases each). This CDR3 comprises 15 residues. Looked up from germline, CDR1 is MGHRA and CDR2 is YSYEKL. V shed 0 bases and J shed 9 bases, with 17 bases lying between them. In DNA, the CDR3 is TGCGCCAGCAGCCAAGAATCCGGGGGCGAGGAGGCCCAGTACTTC. Translating it yields CASSQESGGEEAQYF.

This clonotype is medium-sized within its sample. The genes are TRBV5-1 and TRBJ2-3; D is possibly TRBD1 or TRBD2 (7 bases each). V lost 4 bases to trimming and J lost 1 base, with 25 bases between them. In germline, CDR1 is SGHRS, CDR2 YFSETQ. The CDR3 covers 19 residues. CDR3 loop: CASSLSQSGRGRGTDTQYF. The DNA for the CDR3 is TGCGCCAGCAGCCTCAGCCAAAGTGGCAGGGGGAGGGGCACAGATACGCAGTATTTT.

The chain carries TRBV15 and TRBJ2-2; 9 bases match TRBD2. This CDR3 spans 15 amino acids. J was trimmed by 6 bases and V by 5 bases; bases with no gene match: 7. The germline CDR1 and CDR2 sequences are LNHNV and YYDKDF (reference sequence). CDR3 coding DNA: TGTGCCACCAGCCCTAGCGGGGTCGAAGCCGGGGAGCTGTTTTTT. Protein: CATSPSGVEAGELFF.

This clonotype was detected ten times or more. The J gene is TRBJ1-6, the V gene TRBV6-1, with TRBD1 matching over 7 bases. V was clipped by 11 bases and J by 6 bases; unmatched bases: 7. The germline V gene has CDR1 MNHNS and CDR2 SASEGT. The CDR3 extends over 13 amino acids. Here the CDR3 reads CAATGQGNSPLHF. The CDR3 region has the DNA TGTGCCGCGACAGGGCAGGGTAATTCACCCCTCCACTTT.

This clonotype was detected only a few times. The CDR3 spells CASSLYGETNTGELFF. The CDR3 nucleotides read TGTGCCAGCAGCTTATACGGCGAAACGAACACCGGGGAGCTGTTTTTT. This chain connects TRBV7-3 to TRBJ2-2; no reliable D call. V lost 2 bases and J lost 0, with 10 bases in between. CDR1 is SGHTA, CDR2 FQGTGA, per germline. The CDR3 has 16 amino acids.

With regard to this clonotype: One end of the junction varies from germline; a read error may be responsible. V and J are TRBV6-5 and TRBJ2-6; the D call may be TRBD1 or TRBD2 (5 bases each). CDR3 length: 17 amino acids. In germline, CDR1 is MNHEY, CDR2 SVGAGI. CDR3 nucleotides: TGTGCCAGCAGATATACTGGGGTTCGCTCTGGGACCAACGTCCTGACCTTC. It yields the protein CASRYTGVRSGTNVLTF.

As regards this clonotype: A much larger clonotype is one base distant, so this may be a read error. The rearrangement links TRBV7-9 to TRBJ2-3; TRBD1 matches at 9 bases. The length of the CDR3 is 15 residues. CDR1 SEHNR and CDR2 FQNEAQ come from the germline V gene (reference sequence). In DNA form, the CDR3 reads TGTGCCAGCAGCAGAGGACAGGGGAGCACAGATGCGCAGTATTTT. Protein: CASSRGQGSTDAQYF. The full variable domain, its missing parts supplied by reference TRBV7-9 and TRBJ2-3, is DTGVSQNPRHKITKRGQNVTFRCDPISEHNRLYWYRQTLGQGPEFLTYFQNEAQLEKSRLLSDRFSAERPKGSFSTLEIQRTEQGDSAMYLCASSRGQGSTDAQYFGPGTRLTVL.

Comment on this clonotype: At one end the junction does not follow the germline gene, possibly because of a read error. V is TRBV6-2 or TRBV6-3 and J is TRBJ2-5, with no clear D. The CDR3 has 12 amino acids. Per the germline V gene, CDR1 is MNHEY and CDR2 is SVGEGT. CDR3: CGSTYTEETQYF. The DNA of the CDR3 is TGTGGCAGCACTTACACAGAAGAGACCCAGTACTTC.

The chain links TRBV20-1 to TRBJ2-3; no reliable D call. V gave up 5 bases and J gave up 6 bases, with 21 bases separating them. CDR1 and CDR2 from the germline V gene are DFQATT and SNEGSKA (reference sequence). The CDR3 has 15 amino acids. The CDR3 is CSASPRVSSRDTQYF. CDR3 coding DNA: TGCAGTGCTTCCCCACGTGTGTCGTCTAGGGATACGCAGTATTTT.

Concerning this clonotype itself: Given the absence of the conserved phenylalanine or tryptophan at the CDR3 end, a read error is likely. The chain uses TRBV29-1 and TRBJ2-1; perhaps TRBD2 as D (5 bases). Germline loops: CDR1 SQVTM, CDR2 ANQGSEA. The CDR3 is 14 residues long. In DNA form, the CDR3 reads TGCAACTTGACTACCGGTTTTTCTTACAATGAGCAGTTCTCC. This translates into CNLTTGFSYNEQFS.

With regard to this clonotype: One base away lies a much larger clone, so this may be a sequencing read error. V is TRBV20-1 and J is TRBJ2-7; the D gene could be TRBD1 or TRBD2 (5 bases each). The CDR3 is 15 residues long. Germline V lookup: CDR1 DFQATT, CDR2 SNEGSKA (reference sequence). V was trimmed by 7 bases and J by 0 bases, leaving 19 bases between them. The CDR3: CSVRDLQKVSYEQYF. CDR3 sequence (DNA): TGCAGTGTTAGGGACCTTCAAAAGGTCTCCTACGAGCAGTACTTC.

As to this clonotype: The CDR3 end shows no conserved phenylalanine or tryptophan, and so a read error is likely. The chain has TRBV11-2 and TRBJ2-3; 8 nucleotides line up with TRBD1. CDR3 size: 18 residues. J was trimmed by 1 base and V by 11 bases; bases with no gene match: 20. CDR1 is SGHAT, CDR2 FQNNGV, per germline. For the CDR3, the DNA is TGTGCCGGCATCTTAGTGAGTCTCGGGACAGGACGCACAGATACGCAGTATTCT. It encodes CAGILVSLGTGRTDTQYS.

On this clonotype: A read error may account for a junction end that differs from germline. The CDR3: CVSSPGLSSSYNEQFF. CDR3 DNA: TGTGTCAGCAGTCCGGGACTCTCGAGTTCCTACAATGAGCAGTTCTTC. This chain uses TRBV6-5 with TRBJ2-1; D possibly corresponds to TRBD2 (6 bases). The CDR3 spans 16 residues. Germline loops: CDR1 MNHEY, CDR2 SVGAGI.

A word on this clonotype: One end of the junction is discordant with germline, which a read error may explain. V is TRBV6-6 and J is TRBJ1-5; weak D call: TRBD1 (6 bases). Germline CDR1 is MNHNY and CDR2 is SVGAGI (reference sequence). CDR3 length: 12 residues. The CDR3 loop is CANDDRSQPQHF. The CDR3 nucleotides read TGTGCCAACGACGACAGGTCTCAGCCTCAGCATTTT.